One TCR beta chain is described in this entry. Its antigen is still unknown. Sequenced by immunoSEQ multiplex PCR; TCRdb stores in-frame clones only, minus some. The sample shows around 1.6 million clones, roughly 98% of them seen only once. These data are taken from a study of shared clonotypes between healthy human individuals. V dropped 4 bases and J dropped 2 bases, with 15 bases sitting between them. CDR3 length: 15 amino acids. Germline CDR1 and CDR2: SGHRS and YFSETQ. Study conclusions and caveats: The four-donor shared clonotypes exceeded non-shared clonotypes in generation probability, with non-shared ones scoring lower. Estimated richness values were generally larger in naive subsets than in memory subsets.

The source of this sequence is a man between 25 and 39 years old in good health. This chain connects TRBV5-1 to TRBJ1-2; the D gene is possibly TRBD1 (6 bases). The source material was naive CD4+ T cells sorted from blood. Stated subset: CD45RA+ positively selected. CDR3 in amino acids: CASSLQGTQNYGYTF. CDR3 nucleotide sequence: TGCGCCAGCAGCCTCCAAGGGACACAGAACTATGGCTACACCTTC.